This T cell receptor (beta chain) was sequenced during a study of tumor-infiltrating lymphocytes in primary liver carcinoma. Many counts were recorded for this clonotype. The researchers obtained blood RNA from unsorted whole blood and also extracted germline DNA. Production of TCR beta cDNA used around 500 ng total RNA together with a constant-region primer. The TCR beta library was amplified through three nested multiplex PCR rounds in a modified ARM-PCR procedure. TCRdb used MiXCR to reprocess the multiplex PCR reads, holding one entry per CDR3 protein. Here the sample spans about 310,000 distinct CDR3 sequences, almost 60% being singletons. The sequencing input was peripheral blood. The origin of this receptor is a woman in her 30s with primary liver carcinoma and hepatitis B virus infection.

CDR3 bases: TGCGCCAGCAGCCCGATTTATGGGGGAGCCACTGAAGCTTTCTTT. It translates to CASSPIYGGATEAFF. V gene TRBV4-1 combines with J gene TRBJ1-1; D possibly corresponds to TRBD1 (5 bases). CDR3 length equals 15 residues. V gave up 4 bases and J gave up 4 bases, with 16 bases separating them. CDR1 is MGHRA and CDR2 is YSYEKL in the germline V gene.